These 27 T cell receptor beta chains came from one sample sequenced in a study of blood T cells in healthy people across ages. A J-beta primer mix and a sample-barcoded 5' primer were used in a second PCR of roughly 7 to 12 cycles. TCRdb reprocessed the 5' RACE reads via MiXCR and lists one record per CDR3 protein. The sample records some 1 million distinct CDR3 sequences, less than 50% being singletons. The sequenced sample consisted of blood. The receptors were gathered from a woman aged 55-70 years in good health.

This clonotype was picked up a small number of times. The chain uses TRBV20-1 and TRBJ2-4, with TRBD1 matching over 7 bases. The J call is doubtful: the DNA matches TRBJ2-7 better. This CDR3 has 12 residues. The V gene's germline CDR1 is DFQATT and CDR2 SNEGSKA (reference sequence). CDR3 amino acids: CSADRVGYEQYF. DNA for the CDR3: TGCAGTGCTGACAGGGTGGGCTACGAGCAGTACTTC.

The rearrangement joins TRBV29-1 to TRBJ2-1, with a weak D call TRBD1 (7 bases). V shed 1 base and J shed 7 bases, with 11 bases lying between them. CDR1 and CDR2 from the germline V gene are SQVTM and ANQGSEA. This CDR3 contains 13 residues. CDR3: CSVEGRGVNEQFF. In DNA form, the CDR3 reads TGCAGCGTTGAAGGCAGGGGGGTGAATGAGCAGTTCTTC.

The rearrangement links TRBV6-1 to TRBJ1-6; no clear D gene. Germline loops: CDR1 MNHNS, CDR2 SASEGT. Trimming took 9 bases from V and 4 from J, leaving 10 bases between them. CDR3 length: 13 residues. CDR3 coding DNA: TGTGCCAGTTGGGTCCGGTATAATTCACCCCTCCACTTT. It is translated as CASWVRYNSPLHF.

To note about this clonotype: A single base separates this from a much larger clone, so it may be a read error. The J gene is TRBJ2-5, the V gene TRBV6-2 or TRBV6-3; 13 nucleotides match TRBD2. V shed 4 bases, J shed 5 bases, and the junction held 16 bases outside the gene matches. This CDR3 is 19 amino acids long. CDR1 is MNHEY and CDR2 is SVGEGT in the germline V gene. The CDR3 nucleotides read TGTGCCAGCAGTTGCTCACGGACTAGCGGGAGTTTCGTAAAGGAGACCCAGTACTTC. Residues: CASSCSRTSGSFVKETQYF.

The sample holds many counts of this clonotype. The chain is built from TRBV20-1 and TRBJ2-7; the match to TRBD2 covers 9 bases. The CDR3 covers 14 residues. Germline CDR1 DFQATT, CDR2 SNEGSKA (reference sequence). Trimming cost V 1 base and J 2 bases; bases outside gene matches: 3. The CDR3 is CSARVAGGPYEQYF. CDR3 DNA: TGCAGTGCTAGAGTGGCGGGAGGGCCCTACGAGCAGTACTTC.

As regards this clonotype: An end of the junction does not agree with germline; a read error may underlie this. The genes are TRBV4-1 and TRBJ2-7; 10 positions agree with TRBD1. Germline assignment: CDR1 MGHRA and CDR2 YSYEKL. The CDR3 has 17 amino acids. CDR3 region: CASSHLAGQGVFNEQYF. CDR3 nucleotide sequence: TGCGCCAGTAGCCATCTAGCCGGACAGGGGGTGTTCAACGAGCAGTACTTC.

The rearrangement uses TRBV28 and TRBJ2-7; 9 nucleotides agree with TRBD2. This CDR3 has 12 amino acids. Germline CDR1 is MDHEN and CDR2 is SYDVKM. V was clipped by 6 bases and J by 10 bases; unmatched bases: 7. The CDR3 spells CASRTPGLAQYF. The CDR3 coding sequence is TGTGCCAGCAGAACTCCGGGACTAGCACAGTACTTC.

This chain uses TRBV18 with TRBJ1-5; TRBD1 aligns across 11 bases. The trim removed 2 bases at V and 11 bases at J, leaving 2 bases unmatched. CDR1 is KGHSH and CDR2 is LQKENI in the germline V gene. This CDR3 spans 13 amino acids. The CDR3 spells CASSPGTGGAQHF. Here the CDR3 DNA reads TGTGCCAGCTCACCAGGGACAGGGGGGGCCCAGCATTTT.

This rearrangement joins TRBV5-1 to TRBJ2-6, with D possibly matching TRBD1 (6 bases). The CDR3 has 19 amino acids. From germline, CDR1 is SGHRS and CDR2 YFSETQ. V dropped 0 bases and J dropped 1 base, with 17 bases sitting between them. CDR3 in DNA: TGCGCCAGCAGCTTGGCCACAGGGAGCAGTAGATCTGGGGCCAACGTCCTGACTTTC. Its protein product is CASSLATGSSRSGANVLTF.

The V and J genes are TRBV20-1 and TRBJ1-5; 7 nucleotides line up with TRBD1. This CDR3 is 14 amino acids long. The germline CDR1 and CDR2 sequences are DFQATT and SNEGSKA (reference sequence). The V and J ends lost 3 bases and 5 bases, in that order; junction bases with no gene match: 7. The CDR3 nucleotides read TGCAGTGCTAGTCAGAGACAGGGCCATCAGCCCCAGCATTTT. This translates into CSASQRQGHQPQHF.

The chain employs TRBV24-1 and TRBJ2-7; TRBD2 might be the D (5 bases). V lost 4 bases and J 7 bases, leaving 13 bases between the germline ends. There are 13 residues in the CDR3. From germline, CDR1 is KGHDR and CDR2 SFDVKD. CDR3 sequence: CATSDTGVNEQYF. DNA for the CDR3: TGTGCCACCAGTGACACCGGGGTGAATGAGCAGTACTTC.

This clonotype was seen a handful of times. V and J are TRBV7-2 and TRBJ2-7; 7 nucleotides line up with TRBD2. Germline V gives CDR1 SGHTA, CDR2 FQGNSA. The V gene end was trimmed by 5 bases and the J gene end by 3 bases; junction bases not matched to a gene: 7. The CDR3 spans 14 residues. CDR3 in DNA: TGTGCCAGCAGCCCCAAAGGGGAGGGCTACGAGCAGTACTTC. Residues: CASSPKGEGYEQYF.

In DNA, the CDR3 is TGTGCCAGCAGCTTAGCCCCAACTAGCGGGAGTACCTACAATGAGCAGTTCTTC. Encoded protein: CASSLAPTSGSTYNEQFF. This chain uses TRBV7-9 with TRBJ2-1, with 11 bases matching TRBD2. Germline CDR1 SEHNR, CDR2 FQNEAQ (reference sequence). V lost 0 bases to trimming and J lost 2 bases; unmatched junction nucleotides: 6. CDR3 size: 18 residues.

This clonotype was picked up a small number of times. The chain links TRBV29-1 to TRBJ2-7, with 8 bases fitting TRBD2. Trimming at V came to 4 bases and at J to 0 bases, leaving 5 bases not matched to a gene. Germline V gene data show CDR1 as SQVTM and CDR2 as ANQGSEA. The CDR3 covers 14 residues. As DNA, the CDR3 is TGCAGCGTTGTCAAGCGGGAGAGCTCCTACGAGCAGTACTTC. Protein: CSVVKRESSYEQYF.

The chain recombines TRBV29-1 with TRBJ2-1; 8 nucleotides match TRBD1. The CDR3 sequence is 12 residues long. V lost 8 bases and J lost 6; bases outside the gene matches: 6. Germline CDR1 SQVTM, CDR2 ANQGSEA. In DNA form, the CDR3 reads TGCAGCCTTGGACAGGGTCTCAATGAGCAGTTCTTC. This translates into CSLGQGLNEQFF.

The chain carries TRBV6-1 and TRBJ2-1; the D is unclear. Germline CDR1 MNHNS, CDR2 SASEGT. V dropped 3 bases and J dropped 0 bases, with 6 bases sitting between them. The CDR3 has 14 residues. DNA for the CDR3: TGTGCCAGCAGTGAGGTGAGCTCCTACAATGAGCAGTTCTTC. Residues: CASSEVSSYNEQFF.

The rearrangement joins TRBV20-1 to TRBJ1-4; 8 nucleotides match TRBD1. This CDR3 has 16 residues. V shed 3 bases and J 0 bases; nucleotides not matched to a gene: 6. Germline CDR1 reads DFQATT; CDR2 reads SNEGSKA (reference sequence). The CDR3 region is CSASDQGAATNEKLFF. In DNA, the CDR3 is TGCAGTGCTAGTGATCAGGGGGCTGCAACTAATGAAAAACTGTTTTTT.

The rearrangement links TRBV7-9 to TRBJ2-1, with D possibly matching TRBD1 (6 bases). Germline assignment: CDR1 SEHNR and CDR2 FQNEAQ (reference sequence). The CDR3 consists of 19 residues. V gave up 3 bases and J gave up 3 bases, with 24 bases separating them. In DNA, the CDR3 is TGTGCCAGCAGCTTTAATCCCATCCATGGTGGGACACTCTACAATGAGCAGTTCTTC. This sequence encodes CASSFNPIHGGTLYNEQFF.

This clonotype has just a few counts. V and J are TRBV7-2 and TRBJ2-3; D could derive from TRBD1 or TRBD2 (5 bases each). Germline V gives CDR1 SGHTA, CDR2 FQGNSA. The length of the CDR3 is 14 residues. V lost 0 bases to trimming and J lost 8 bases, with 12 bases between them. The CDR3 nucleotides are TGTGCCAGCAGCTTAGCGCATGGGGACGGTACGCAGTATTTT. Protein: CASSLAHGDGTQYF.

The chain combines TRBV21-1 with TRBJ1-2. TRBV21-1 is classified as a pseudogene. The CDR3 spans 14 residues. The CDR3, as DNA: TGTGCCAGCAGCAAGTGTGGTCAAGGCTATGGCTACACCTTC. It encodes CASSKCGQGYGYTF.

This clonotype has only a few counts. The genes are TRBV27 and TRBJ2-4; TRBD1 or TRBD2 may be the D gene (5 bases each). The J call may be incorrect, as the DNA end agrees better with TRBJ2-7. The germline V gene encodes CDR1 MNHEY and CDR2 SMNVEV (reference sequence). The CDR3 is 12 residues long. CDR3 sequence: CASSLRGVEQYF. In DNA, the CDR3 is TGTGCCAGCAGCTTACGAGGGGTCGAGCAGTACTTC.

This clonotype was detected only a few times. As DNA, the CDR3 is TGTGCCAGCAGTTTATGGGACTTCGCCTACGAGCAGTACTTC. Translated, it gives CASSLWDFAYEQYF. The chain carries TRBV12-3 or TRBV12-4 and TRBJ2-7, with D tentatively TRBD2 (6 bases). The CDR3 is 14 amino acids. The V end was cut by 2 bases, the J end by 2 bases, with 10 bases between.

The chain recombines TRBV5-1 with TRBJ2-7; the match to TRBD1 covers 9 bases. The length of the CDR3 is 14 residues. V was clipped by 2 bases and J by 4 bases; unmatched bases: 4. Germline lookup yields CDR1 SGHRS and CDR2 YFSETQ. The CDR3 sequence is CASSLQGAQYEQYF. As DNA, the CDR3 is TGCGCCAGCAGCTTACAGGGGGCCCAATACGAGCAGTACTTC.

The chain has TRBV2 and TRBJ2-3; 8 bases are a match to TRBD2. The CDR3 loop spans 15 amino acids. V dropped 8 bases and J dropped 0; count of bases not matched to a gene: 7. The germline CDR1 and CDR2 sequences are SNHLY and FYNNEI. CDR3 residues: CASLSGLASTDTQYF. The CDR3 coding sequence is TGTGCCAGCCTCAGTGGACTAGCTAGCACAGATACGCAGTATTTT.

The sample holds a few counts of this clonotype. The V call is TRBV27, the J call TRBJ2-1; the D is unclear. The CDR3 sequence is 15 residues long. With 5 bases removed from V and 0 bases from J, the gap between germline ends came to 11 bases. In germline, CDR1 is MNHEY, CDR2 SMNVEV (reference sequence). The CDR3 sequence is CASSRSVYSYNEQFF. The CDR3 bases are TGTGCCAGCAGTCGAAGCGTGTACTCCTACAATGAGCAGTTCTTC.

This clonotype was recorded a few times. As DNA, the CDR3 is TGCGCCAGCAGGGGACTAGCGGGGCTTCTACGTAATGAGCAGTACTTC. Translating gives CASRGLAGLLRNEQYF. The V call is TRBV10-2, the J call TRBJ2-7, with 13 bases identical to TRBD2. The CDR3 contains 16 residues. CDR1 is WSHSY, CDR2 SAAADI, per germline. V was clipped by 6 bases and J by 7 bases; unmatched bases: 12.

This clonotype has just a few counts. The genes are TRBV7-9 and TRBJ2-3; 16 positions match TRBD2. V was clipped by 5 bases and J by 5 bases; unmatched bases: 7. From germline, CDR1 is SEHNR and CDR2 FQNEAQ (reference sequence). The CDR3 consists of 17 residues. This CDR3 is CASSPGTSGRGQDTQYF. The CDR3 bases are TGTGCCAGCAGCCCCGGGACTAGCGGGAGGGGTCAAGATACGCAGTATTTT.